These 18 T cell receptor beta chains came from one sample sequenced in a study of a mutant IDH1 vaccine in newly diagnosed glioma. Clones were sequenced by immunoSEQ multiplex PCR, and TCRdb holds only the in-frame ones, with some missing. The data contain 70,000 to 95,000 clones, roughly 80% of them singletons. Time point in this sample: baseline, week 1 (first vaccination visit). Treatment described: pre-vaccination baseline after standard-of-care therapy. Sequencing was performed on PBMCs, taken from a glioma patient treated with radiotherapy, temozolomide or both. All receptors come from a man aged 35 to 55 with glioma. Some clones in this sample may be carry-over from other donors' samples.

The chain recombines TRBV18 with TRBJ2-3; 10 positions agree with TRBD1. The germline CDR1 and CDR2 sequences are KGHSH and LQKENI. This CDR3 comprises 15 residues. The V and J ends lost 6 bases and 3 bases, in that order; junction bases with no gene match: 6. CDR3 bases: TGTGCCAGCTCCCACCGGGACAGGGGAACAGATACGCAGTATTTT. Its translation is CASSHRDRGTDTQYF. The full variable domain, its missing parts supplied by reference TRBV18 and TRBJ2-3, is NAGVMQNPRHLVRRRGQEARLRCSPMKGHSHVYWYRQLPEEGLKFMVYLQKENIIDESGMPKERFSAEFPKEGPSILRIQQVVRGDSAAYFCASSHRDRGTDTQYFGPGTRLTVL.

The chain links TRBV6-5 to TRBJ1-5; 8 bases align to TRBD1. V was pared by 6 bases and J by 2 bases, with 6 bases of the junction left unmatched. CDR3 size: 15 residues. Germline CDR1 and CDR2: MNHEY and SVGAGI. CDR3 protein: CASSPGGAGNQPQHF. DNA for the CDR3: TGTGCCAGCAGCCCAGGGGGCGCGGGCAATCAGCCCCAGCATTTT.

The V and J genes are TRBV5-8 and TRBJ1-2, with 7 bases identical to TRBD1. Germline V lookup: CDR1 SGHTS, CDR2 YDEGEE. V dropped 0 bases and J dropped 4; count of bases not matched to a gene: 12. The CDR3 runs 17 residues. The CDR3 spells CASSLGQGLRFLYGYTF. CDR3 nucleotide sequence: TGTGCCAGCAGCTTGGGACAGGGTCTTCGGTTCCTCTATGGCTACACCTTC.

The chain uses TRBV10-2 and TRBJ1-1; D is undetermined. In germline, CDR1 is WSHSY, CDR2 SAAADI. V lost 1 base and J lost 1, with 10 bases in between. The CDR3 consists of 15 residues. The CDR3 here is CASSEYGTRNTEAFF. For the CDR3, the DNA is TGCGCCAGCAGTGAGTACGGAACTAGGAACACTGAAGCTTTCTTT.

The chain is built from TRBV5-1 and TRBJ2-7; D perhaps matches TRBD2 (5 bases). The CDR3 runs 13 residues. Germline CDR1 SGHRS, CDR2 YFSETQ. V lost 4 bases and J lost 3, with 11 bases in between. CDR3 DNA sequence: TGCGCCAGCAGCATAGGACGGGACTACGAGCAGTACTTC. Amino acid sequence: CASSIGRDYEQYF.

This chain uses TRBV2 with TRBJ1-1; no clear D gene. CDR1 and CDR2 (germline): SNHLY, FYNNEI. The CDR3 loop spans 12 amino acids. With 6 bases removed from V and 4 bases from J, the gap between germline ends came to 9 bases. This chain's CDR3 is CASRRLATEAFF. CDR3 nucleotides: TGTGCCAGCAGAAGACTCGCCACTGAAGCTTTCTTT.

The chain couples TRBV6-5 to TRBJ2-2, with 9 bases aligning to TRBD2. Losses at the gene ends were 4 bases for V and 7 bases for J; bases not matched to a gene: 7. CDR3 length: 15 amino acids. The germline V gene encodes CDR1 MNHEY and CDR2 SVGAGI. The CDR3 DNA reads as TGTGCCAGCAGTTCGCGGGAGGGATGGGGCGGGGAGCTGTTTTTT. Protein product: CASSSREGWGGELFF.

The V and J genes are TRBV2 and TRBJ1-1; D gene ambiguous. The CDR3 length is 14 residues. The V gene's germline CDR1 is SNHLY and CDR2 FYNNEI. The V end was cut by 6 bases, the J end by 6 bases, with 17 bases between. Here the CDR3 reads CASRGRVVSPEAFF. Here the CDR3 DNA reads TGTGCCAGCAGGGGTAGGGTGGTTTCCCCTGAAGCTTTCTTT.

This rearrangement joins TRBV7-9 to TRBJ2-3; no clear D gene. Trimming cost V 5 bases and J 5 bases, with 11 bases left between them. The CDR3 consists of 13 residues. Germline CDR1 reads SEHNR; CDR2 reads FQNEAQ (reference sequence). CDR3 nucleotide sequence: TGTGCCAGCAGCGCTAAGGTGAGAGATACGCAGTATTTT. As protein: CASSAKVRDTQYF.

This rearrangement joins TRBV5-6 to TRBJ2-5, with 14 bases fitting TRBD2. V trimming: 4 bases; J trimming: 5 bases; junction bases outside the gene matches: 4. The CDR3 sequence is 15 residues long. Germline V lookup: CDR1 SGHDT, CDR2 YYEEEE. The CDR3 region is CASSPGTSGGETQYF. The CDR3 bases are TGTGCCAGCAGCCCCGGGACTAGCGGGGGCGAGACCCAGTACTTC. Combining the CDR3 with reference TRBV5-6 and TRBJ2-5 gives the whole variable domain DAGVTQSPTHLIKTRGQQVTLRCSPKSGHDTVSWYQQALGQGPQFIFQYYEEEERQRGNFPDRFSGHQFPNYSSELNVNALLLGDSALYLCASSPGTSGGETQYFGPGTRLLVL.

The count of this clone is one. The chain combines TRBV18 with TRBJ1-2; D call uncertain. The CDR3 is made up of 13 amino acids. Deletions cut 2 bases from V and 4 bases from J, with 8 bases between. Looked up from germline, CDR1 is KGHSH and CDR2 is LQKENI. CDR3 loop: CASSPNPLYGYTF. The CDR3 DNA reads as TGTGCCAGCTCACCAAACCCCCTCTATGGCTACACCTTC.

The rearrangement links TRBV18 to TRBJ1-1; TRBD1 is a possible D gene (5 bases). The ends were cut back, 2 bases at V and 1 base at J, with 11 bases in the middle. CDR3 length equals 15 residues. Germline loops: CDR1 KGHSH, CDR2 LQKENI. The CDR3 loop is CASSPTWGRNTEAFF. CDR3 sequence (DNA): TGTGCCAGCTCACCAACATGGGGGAGGAACACTGAAGCTTTCTTT.

The sample holds a few counts of this clone. J is TRBJ2-3 and V is TRBV6-5, with 9 bases identical to TRBD2. With V trimmed by 3 bases and J by 2 bases, 6 bases remained unmatched. The CDR3 has 16 residues. Germline V gene sequence: CDR1 MNHEY, CDR2 SVGAGI. The CDR3 nucleotides read TGTGCCAGCAGTTATGAGAGCGGGGGGACCACAGATACGCAGTATTTT. This translates into CASSYESGGTTDTQYF.

The chain recombines TRBV6-6 with TRBJ1-2, with D uncertain. The CDR3 consists of 13 residues. Trimming pared 0 bases from V and 2 bases from J, leaving 4 bases between. The germline gives CDR1 MNHNY, CDR2 SVGAGI (reference sequence). The DNA for the CDR3 is TGTGCCAGCAGTTACTCAGGGAACTATGGCTACACCTTC. Translating gives CASSYSGNYGYTF.

V usage is TRBV2 and J usage is TRBJ1-2, with 8 bases identical to TRBD1. The CDR3 runs to 13 residues. The germline CDR1 and CDR2 sequences are SNHLY and FYNNEI. J was trimmed by 3 bases and V by 4 bases; bases with no gene match: 1. The CDR3 reads CASSGQGHYGYTF. The CDR3, as DNA: TGTGCCAGCAGTGGACAGGGGCACTATGGCTACACCTTC.

J is TRBJ2-5 and V is TRBV10-1; D not certain. The V end was cut by 5 bases, the J end by 2 bases, with 12 bases between. The CDR3 is 14 residues long. The germline gives CDR1 WNHNN, CDR2 SYGVQD (reference sequence). This CDR3 is CASSSVLGQETQYF. The CDR3 coding sequence is TGCGCCAGCAGTTCGGTGTTAGGGCAAGAGACCCAGTACTTC.

This rearrangement joins TRBV7-9 to TRBJ2-7; possible D gene TRBD2, 7 bases. This CDR3 spans 15 amino acids. Trimming stripped 5 bases from V and 1 base from J, with 15 bases between. From germline, CDR1 is SEHNR and CDR2 FQNEAQ (reference sequence). The CDR3 DNA reads TGTGCCAGCAGCCCGATGGGAGGGGGTTCCTACGAGCAGTACTTC. Protein product: CASSPMGGGSYEQYF. Drawing the rest from reference TRBV7-9 and TRBJ2-7, the complete variable domain is DTGVSQNPRHKITKRGQNVTFRCDPISEHNRLYWYRQTLGQGPEFLTYFQNEAQLEKSRLLSDRFSAERPKGSFSTLEIQRTEQGDSAMYLCASSPMGGGSYEQYFGPGTRLTVT.

The rearrangement links TRBV15 to TRBJ1-5; perhaps TRBD1 as D (5 bases). CDR1 is LNHNV and CDR2 is YYDKDF in the germline V gene (reference sequence). The V end lost 5 bases, the J end lost 1 base, and 15 bases lay between the germline ends. The CDR3 length is 16 residues. The CDR3: CATSEDGTQSNQPQHF. The CDR3 DNA is TGTGCCACCAGCGAGGACGGGACTCAAAGCAATCAGCCCCAGCATTTT.